This TCR beta chain stems from a study of blood T cell repertoires in COVID-19. Study details: Samples came from the United States, Italy and Spain, spanning acute and convalescent COVID-19.

Authors' analysis steps: Scientists estimated how many nucleated cells there were by amplifying reference gene primers. The data were produced by immunoSEQ multiplex PCR, yet TCRdb's version contains in-frame clones alone and is incomplete. V and J calls and clone size are given by that table; D and trimming were obtained from the DNA. The profile shows about 120,000 clones, nearly 90% of them singletons. V was shortened by 3 bases and J by 0 bases, with 7 bases between the two germline ends. The CDR3 contains 14 residues. CDR1 is LGHNT and CDR2 is FRNRAP in the germline V gene. As regards this clone: This same CDR3 is encoded by further DNA sequences in the sample.

The origin of this receptor is a woman between 65 and 79 years old who had recovered from COVID-19. The V and J genes are TRBV12-5 and TRBJ2-3; possible D gene TRBD2, 6 bases. Sequencing input: peripheral blood. Here the CDR3 reads CASGFSGSTDTQYF. DNA of the CDR3: TGTGCTAGTGGTTTTAGCGGTAGCACAGATACGCAGTATTTT.